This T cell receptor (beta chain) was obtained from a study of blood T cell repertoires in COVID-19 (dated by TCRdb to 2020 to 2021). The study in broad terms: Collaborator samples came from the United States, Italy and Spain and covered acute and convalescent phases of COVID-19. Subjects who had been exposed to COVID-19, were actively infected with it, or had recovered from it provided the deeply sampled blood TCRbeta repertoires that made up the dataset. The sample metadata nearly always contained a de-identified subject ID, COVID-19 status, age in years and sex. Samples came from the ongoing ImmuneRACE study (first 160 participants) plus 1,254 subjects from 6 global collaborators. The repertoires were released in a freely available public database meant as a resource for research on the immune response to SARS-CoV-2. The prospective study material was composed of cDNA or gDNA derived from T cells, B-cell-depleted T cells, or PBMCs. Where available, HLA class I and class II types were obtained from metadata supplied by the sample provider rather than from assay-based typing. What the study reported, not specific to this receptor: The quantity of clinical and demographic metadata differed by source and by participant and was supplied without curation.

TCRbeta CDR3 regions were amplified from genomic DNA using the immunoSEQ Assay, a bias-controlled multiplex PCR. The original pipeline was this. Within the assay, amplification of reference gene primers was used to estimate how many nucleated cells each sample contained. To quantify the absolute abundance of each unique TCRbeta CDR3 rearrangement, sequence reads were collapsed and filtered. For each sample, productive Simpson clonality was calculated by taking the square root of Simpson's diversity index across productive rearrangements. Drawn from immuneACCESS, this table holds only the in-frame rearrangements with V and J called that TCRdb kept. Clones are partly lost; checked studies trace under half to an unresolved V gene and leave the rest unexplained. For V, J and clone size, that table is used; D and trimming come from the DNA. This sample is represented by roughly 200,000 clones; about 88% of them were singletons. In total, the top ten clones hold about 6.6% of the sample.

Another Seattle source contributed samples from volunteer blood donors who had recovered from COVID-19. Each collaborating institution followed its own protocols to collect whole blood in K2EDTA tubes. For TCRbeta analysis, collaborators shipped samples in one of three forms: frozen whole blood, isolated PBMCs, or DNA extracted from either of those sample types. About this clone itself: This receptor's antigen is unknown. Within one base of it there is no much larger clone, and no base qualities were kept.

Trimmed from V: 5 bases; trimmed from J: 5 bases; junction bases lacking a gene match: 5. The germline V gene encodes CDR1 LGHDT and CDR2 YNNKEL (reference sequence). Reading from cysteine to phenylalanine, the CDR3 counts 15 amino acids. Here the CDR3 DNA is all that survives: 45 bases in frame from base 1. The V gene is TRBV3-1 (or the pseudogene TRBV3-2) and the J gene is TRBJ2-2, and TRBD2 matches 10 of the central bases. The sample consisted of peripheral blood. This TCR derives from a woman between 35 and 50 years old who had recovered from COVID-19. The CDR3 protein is CASSALAGETGELFF. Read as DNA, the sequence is TGTGCCAGCAGCGCTCTAGCGGGAGAAACCGGGGAGCTGTTTTTT.